The sample holds a few counts of the clone carrying this T cell receptor beta chain. Each CDR3 protein gets one entry after TCRdb re-called the 5' RACE reads with MiXCR. The sample gives approximately 230,000 distinct CDR3 sequences, roughly 7.1% of which show up once; approximately 15% is in the top ten. The data were taken from a study of identical twins. Trimming stripped 2 bases from V and 7 bases from J, with 8 bases between. Germline loops: CDR1 ENHRY, CDR2 SYGVKD. The CDR3 is 12 amino acids. These sequences were also reported in another study, on T cells expressing NK-cell markers. In that study: It was from sorted CD3+CD56+NKG2C+, CD3+CD56+NKG2C- and CD3+CD56-NKG2C+ T cells that TCR beta repertoires came.

The rearrangement joins TRBV10-3 to TRBJ1-1; D is undetermined. This TCR was recovered from a woman younger than 30 in good health. The sample was CD8+ T cells sorted from blood. The CDR3 region is CAISEGRIEAFF. The DNA for the CDR3 is TGTGCCATCAGTGAGGGGAGAATTGAAGCTTTCTTT.